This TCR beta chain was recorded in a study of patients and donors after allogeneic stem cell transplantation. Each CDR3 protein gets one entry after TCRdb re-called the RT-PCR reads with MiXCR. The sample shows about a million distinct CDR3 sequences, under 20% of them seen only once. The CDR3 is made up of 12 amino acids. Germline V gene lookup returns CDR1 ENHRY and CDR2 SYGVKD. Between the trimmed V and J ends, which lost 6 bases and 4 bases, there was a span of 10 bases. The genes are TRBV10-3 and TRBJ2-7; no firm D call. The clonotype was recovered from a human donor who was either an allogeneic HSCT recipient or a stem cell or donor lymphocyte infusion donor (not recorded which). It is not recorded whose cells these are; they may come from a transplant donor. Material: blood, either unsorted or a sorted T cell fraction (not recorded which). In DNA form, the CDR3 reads TGTGCCATCAGGAAGGACCCTTACGAGCAGTACTTC. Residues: CAIRKDPYEQYF.